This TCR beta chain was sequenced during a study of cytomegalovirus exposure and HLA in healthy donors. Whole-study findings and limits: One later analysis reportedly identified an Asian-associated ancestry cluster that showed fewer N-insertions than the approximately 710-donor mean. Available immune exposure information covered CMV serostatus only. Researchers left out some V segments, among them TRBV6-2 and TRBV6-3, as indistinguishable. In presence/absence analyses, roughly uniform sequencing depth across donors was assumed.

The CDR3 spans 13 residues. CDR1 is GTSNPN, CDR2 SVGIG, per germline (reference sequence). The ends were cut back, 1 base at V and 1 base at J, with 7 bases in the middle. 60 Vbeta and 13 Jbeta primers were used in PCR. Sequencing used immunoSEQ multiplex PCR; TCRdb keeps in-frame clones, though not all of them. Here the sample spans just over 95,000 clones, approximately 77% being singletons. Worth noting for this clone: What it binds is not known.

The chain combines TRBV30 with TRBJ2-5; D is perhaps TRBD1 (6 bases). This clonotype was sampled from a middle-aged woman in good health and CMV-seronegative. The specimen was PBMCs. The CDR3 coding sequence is TGTGCCTGGAGTGAGGACAGCCAAGAGACCCAGTACTTC. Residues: CAWSEDSQETQYF.